The clone carrying this T cell receptor (beta chain) has only a few counts. This sample was included in a study of response to subunit inactivated influenza vaccine. TCRdb used MiXCR to reprocess the RT-PCR reads, holding one entry per CDR3 protein. The data show around 490,000 distinct CDR3 sequences, about 8% seen once. Germline loops: CDR1 MDHEN, CDR2 SYDVKM. After removal of 2 bases from V and 5 bases from J, the junction contained 8 bases not matched to a gene. This CDR3 region has 15 residues. This TCR came from a man aged 45-69 years who received an inactivated influenza vaccine. V and J are TRBV28 and TRBJ1-1; TRBD1 matches 7 bases. This sample comprised PBMCs from blood, obtained roughly 24 months after vaccination. CDR3 DNA sequence: TGTGCCAGCAGTTTACCCTGGACAGGAGGGACTGAAGCTTTCTTT. It specifies CASSLPWTGGTEAFF.